Presented here are 8 T cell receptor beta chains from one specimen sequenced in a study of blood T cell repertoires in COVID-19. Data came from immunoSEQ multiplex PCR; TCRdb stores just in-frame clones and leaves some out. The sample lists tens of thousands of clones, over 75% occurring once. The specimen was peripheral blood. These receptors were obtained from a woman aged 55-69 years with acute or convalescent COVID-19.

The chain joins TRBV7-3 to TRBJ1-3; no clear D. CDR3 length equals 15 residues. In germline, CDR1 is SGHTA, CDR2 FQGTGA. Trimming took 1 base from V and 3 from J, leaving 10 bases between them. The CDR3 sequence: CASSLSGQYGNTIYF. The CDR3 DNA follows: TGTGCCAGCAGCTTAAGTGGGCAGTATGGAAACACCATATATTTT.

This chain connects TRBV7-9 to TRBJ2-7, with no clear D. The CDR3 is 13 residues long. Per the germline V gene, CDR1 is SEHNR and CDR2 is FQNEAQ (reference sequence). V was cut by 5 bases and J by 0 bases, with 8 bases left in between. CDR3 sequence reads: CASSPTSSYEQYF. The CDR3 bases are TGTGCCAGCAGCCCGACAAGCTCCTACGAGCAGTACTTC.

The chain is built from TRBV19 and TRBJ2-2, with 12 nucleotides matching TRBD2. This CDR3 comprises 21 residues. The germline CDR1 and CDR2 sequences are LNHDA and SQIVND (reference sequence). V trimming: 7 bases; J trimming: 6 bases; junction bases outside the gene matches: 24. CDR3 in amino acids: CASNHREGSSGGDMLAGELFF. The CDR3, as DNA: TGTGCCAGTAACCATCGCGAGGGGTCTAGCGGGGGGGATATGCTCGCCGGGGAGCTGTTTTTT.

The chain recombines TRBV7-3 with TRBJ2-1, with TRBD2 matching 13 bases. Germline assignment: CDR1 SGHTA and CDR2 FQGTGA. The CDR3 extends over 17 amino acids. V shed 4 bases, J shed 7 bases, and the junction held 10 bases outside the gene matches. As DNA, the CDR3 is TGTGCCAGCAGCTCTTGGACTAGCGGGAGAAGCGAGAATGAGCAGTTCTTC. Its protein is CASSSWTSGRSENEQFF. Full variable domain (missing parts from reference TRBV7-3 and TRBJ2-1): GAGVSQTPSNKVTEKGKYVELRCDPISGHTALYWYRQSLGQGPEFLIYFQGTGAADDSGLPNDRFFAVRPEGSVSTLKIQRTERGDSAVYLCASSSWTSGRSENEQFFGPGTRLTVL.

V is TRBV7-2 and J is TRBJ1-1; no clear D gene. The CDR3 spans 16 residues. Trimming took off 5 bases at V and 0 bases at J, with 16 bases between the two ends. Germline V lookup: CDR1 SGHTA, CDR2 FQGNSA. CDR3 coding DNA: TGTGCCAGCAGCGCGGAAGGAGGCGTGATGAACACTGAAGCTTTCTTT. Translated: CASSAEGGVMNTEAFF.

The chain links TRBV10-1 to TRBJ2-3; 8 bases are shared with TRBD2. CDR3 length: 13 residues. The ends lost 8 bases at V and 4 bases at J; junction bases unmatched: 5. Germline lookup yields CDR1 WNHNN and CDR2 SYGVQD (reference sequence). The CDR3 reads CASREGVPDTQYF. CDR3 bases: TGCGCCAGCCGGGAGGGGGTACCAGATACGCAGTATTTT.

This chain links TRBV2 with TRBJ1-2, with TRBD1 matching over 10 bases. CDR3 size: 15 residues. Germline lookup yields CDR1 SNHLY and CDR2 FYNNEI. With 5 bases clipped from V and 8 bases from J, the junction kept 11 bases outside the gene matches. This CDR3 reads CASSTSSGTGEGYTF. CDR3 DNA: TGTGCCAGCAGTACCTCATCCGGGACAGGGGAAGGCTACACCTTC.

The chain uses TRBV2 and TRBJ1-3; D ambiguous. Trimming removed 3 bases from V and 2 bases from J, with 14 bases in between. The CDR3 is 16 amino acids. CDR1 and CDR2 from the germline V gene are SNHLY and FYNNEI. As DNA, the CDR3 is TGTGCCAGCAGTGAGCGGGGAGCCATTACTGGAAACACCATATATTTT. Translating gives CASSERGAITGNTIYF.